The T cell receptor (beta chain) described here comes from a study of control samples from healthy donors and cancer patients. V lost 8 bases to trimming and J lost 8 bases, with 15 bases between them. CDR1 SNHLY and CDR2 FYNNEI come from the germline V gene. The CDR3 is made up of 12 amino acids. TCRdb keeps only in-frame clones here, not all; method: immunoSEQ multiplex PCR. The table lists roughly 200,000 clones. The chain couples TRBV2 to TRBJ2-5; D is perhaps TRBD2 (6 bases). Sequenced: blood. This receptor was taken from a woman in her twenties or thirties in good health. The CDR3 region is CASGGGAGTQYF. The CDR3 nucleotides are TGTGCCAGCGGGGGAGGTGCGGGAACCCAGTACTTC.